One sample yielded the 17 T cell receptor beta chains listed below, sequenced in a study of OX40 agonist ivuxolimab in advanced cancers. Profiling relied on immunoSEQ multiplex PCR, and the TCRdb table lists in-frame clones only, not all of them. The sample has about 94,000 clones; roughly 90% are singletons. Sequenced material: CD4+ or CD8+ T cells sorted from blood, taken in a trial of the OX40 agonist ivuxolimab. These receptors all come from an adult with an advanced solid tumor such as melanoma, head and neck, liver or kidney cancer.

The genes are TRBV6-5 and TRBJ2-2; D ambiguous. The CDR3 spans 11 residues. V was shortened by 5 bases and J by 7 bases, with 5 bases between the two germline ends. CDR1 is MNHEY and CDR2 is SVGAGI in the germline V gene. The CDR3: CASSTIGELFF. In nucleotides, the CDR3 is TGTGCCAGCAGTACCATCGGGGAGCTGTTTTTT.

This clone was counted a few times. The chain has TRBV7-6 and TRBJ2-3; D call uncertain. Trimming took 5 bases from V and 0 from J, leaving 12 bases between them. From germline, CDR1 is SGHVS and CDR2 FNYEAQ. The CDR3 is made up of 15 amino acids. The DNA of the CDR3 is TGTGCCAGCAGCGGGCTGGCAACCAGCACAGATACGCAGTATTTT. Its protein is CASSGLATSTDTQYF.

CDR3 sequence (DNA): TGTGCCAGCAGTGACCAGGGCGGAAATGAGCAGTTCTTC. It translates to CASSDQGGNEQFF. The V gene is TRBV6-4, the J gene TRBJ2-1, with a weak D call TRBD1 (5 bases). V was shortened by 2 bases and J by 7 bases, with 9 bases between the two germline ends. The germline V gene encodes CDR1 MRHNA and CDR2 SNTAGT. The CDR3 spans 13 residues.

The CDR3 region has the DNA TGCAGTGTTCACAGGGTAGGTGAGCAGTTCTTC. Translation gives CSVHRVGEQFF. The genes are TRBV20-1 and TRBJ2-1; D possibly corresponds to TRBD1 (6 bases). CDR3 length equals 11 residues. Trimming took off 7 bases at V and 9 bases at J, with 13 bases between the two ends. The germline gives CDR1 DFQATT, CDR2 SNEGSKA (reference sequence).

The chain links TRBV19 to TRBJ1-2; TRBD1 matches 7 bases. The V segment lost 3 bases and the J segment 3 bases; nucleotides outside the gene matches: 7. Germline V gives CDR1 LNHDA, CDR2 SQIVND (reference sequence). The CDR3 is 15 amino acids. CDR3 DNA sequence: TGTGCCAGTAGTATGGGGACAGACAGTTACTATGGCTACACCTTC. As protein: CASSMGTDSYYGYTF.

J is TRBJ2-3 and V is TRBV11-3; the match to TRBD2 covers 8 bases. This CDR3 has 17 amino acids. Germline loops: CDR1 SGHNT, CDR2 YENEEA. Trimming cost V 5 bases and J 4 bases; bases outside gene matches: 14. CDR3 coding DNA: TGTGCCAGCAGCCAAGGTGGGGGTCTAGCGGGTGCAGATACGCAGTATTTT. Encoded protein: CASSQGGGLAGADTQYF.

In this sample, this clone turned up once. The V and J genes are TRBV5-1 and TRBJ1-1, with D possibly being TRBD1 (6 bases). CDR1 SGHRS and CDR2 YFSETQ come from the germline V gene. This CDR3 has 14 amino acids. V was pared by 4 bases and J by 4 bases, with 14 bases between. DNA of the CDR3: TGCGCCAGCAGCCCGGGACAAGCTTTCACTGAAGCTTTCTTT. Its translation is CASSPGQAFTEAFF.

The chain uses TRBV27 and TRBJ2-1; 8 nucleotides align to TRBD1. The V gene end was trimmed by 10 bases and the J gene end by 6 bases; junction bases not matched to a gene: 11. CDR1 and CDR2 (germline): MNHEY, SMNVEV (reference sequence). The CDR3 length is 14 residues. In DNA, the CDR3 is TGTGCCACTCGCACAGGGGGTCACTTCAATGAGCAGTTCTTC. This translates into CATRTGGHFNEQFF.

The CDR3 here is CASSLLAGGPWNEQFF. In DNA form, the CDR3 reads TGCGCCAGCAGCCTATTAGCGGGGGGTCCTTGGAATGAGCAGTTCTTC. The rearrangement links TRBV5-1 to TRBJ2-1, with TRBD2 matching 10 bases. Germline CDR1 and CDR2: SGHRS and YFSETQ. CDR3 length: 16 residues. The junction had 11 bases not matched to a gene; V was cut back by 4 bases and J by 7 bases.

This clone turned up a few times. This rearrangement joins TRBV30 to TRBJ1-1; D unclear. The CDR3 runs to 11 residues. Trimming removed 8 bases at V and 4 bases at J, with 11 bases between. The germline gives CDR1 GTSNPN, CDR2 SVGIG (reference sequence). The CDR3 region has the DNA TGTGCCCACTCGGGAGGCACTGAAGCTTTCTTT. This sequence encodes CAHSGGTEAFF.

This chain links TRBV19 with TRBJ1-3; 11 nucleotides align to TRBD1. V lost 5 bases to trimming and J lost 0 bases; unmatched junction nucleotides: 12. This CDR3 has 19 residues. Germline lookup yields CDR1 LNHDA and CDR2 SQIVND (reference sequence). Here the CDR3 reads CASSPLRPGQGGSGNTIYF. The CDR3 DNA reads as TGTGCCAGTAGTCCACTACGACCGGGACAGGGGGGCTCTGGAAACACCATATATTTT.

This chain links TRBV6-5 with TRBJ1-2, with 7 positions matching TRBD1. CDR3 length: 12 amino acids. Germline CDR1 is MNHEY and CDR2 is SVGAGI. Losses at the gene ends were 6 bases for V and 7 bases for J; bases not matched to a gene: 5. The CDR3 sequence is CASSRQGRGYTF. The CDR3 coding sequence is TGTGCCAGCAGCCGACAGGGACGTGGCTACACCTTC.

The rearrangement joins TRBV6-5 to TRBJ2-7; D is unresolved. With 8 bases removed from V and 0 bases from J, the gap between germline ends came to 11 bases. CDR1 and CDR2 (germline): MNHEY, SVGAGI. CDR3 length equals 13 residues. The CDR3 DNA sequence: TGTGCCAGCGGGCAGGCTTTCTCCTACGAGCAGTACTTC. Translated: CASGQAFSYEQYF.

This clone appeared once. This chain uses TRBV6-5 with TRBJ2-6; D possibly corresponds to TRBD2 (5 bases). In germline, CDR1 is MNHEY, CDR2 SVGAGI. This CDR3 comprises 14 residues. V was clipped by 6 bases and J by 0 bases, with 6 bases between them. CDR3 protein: CASRAGSGANVLTF. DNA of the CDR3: TGTGCCAGCAGGGCGGGCTCTGGGGCCAACGTCCTGACTTTC.

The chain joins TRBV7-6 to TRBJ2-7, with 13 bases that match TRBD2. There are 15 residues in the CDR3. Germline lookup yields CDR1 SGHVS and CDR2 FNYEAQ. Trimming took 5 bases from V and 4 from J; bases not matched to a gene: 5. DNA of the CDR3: TGTGCCAGCAGCCCTACTAGCGGGGGGGAGTACGAGCAGTACTTC. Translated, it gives CASSPTSGGEYEQYF.

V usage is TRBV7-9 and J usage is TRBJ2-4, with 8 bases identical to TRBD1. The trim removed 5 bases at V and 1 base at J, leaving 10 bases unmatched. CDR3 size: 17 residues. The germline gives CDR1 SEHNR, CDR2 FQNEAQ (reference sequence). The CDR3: CASSQLPGQVAKNIQYF. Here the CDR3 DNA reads TGTGCCAGCAGCCAGCTACCGGGACAGGTGGCCAAAAACATTCAGTACTTC.

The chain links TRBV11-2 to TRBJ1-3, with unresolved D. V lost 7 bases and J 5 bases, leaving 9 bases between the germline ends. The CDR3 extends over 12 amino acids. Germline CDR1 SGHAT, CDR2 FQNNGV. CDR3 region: CASTSARNTIYF. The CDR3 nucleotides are TGTGCCAGCACCTCGGCTCGAAACACCATATATTTT. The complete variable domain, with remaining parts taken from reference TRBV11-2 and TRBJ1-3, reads EAGVAQSPRYKIIEKRQSVAFWCNPISGHATLYWYQQILGQGPKLLIQFQNNGVVDDSQLPKDRFSAERLKGVDSTLKIQPAKLEDSAVYLCASTSARNTIYFGEGSWLTVV.